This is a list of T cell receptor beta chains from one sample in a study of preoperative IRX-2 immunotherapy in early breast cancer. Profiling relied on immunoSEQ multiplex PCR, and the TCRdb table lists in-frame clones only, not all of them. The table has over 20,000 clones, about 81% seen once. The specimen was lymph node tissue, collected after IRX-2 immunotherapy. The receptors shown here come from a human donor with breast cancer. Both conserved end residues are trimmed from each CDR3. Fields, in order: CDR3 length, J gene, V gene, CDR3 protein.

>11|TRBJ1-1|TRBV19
ASRATKNTEAF
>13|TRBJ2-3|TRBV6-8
ASSDGLAGTDTQY
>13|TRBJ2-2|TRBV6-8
ASSEWQGRTGELF
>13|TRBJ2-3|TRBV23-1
ASSQGGQSTDTQY
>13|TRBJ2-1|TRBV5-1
ASSEQIHQGDEQF
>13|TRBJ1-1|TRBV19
ASSPQRGGNTEAF
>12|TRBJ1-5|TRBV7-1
ASTRAGLDQPQH
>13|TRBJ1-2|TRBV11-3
ASSSFGADYYGYT
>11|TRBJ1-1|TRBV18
ASSRDRGTEAF
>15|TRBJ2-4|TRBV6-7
ASSYGTGDRAKNIQY
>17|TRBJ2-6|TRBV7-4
ASSESPGRIISGANVLT
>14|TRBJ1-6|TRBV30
AWSKKTGVDNSPLH
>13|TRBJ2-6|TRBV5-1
ASSLESSGANVLT
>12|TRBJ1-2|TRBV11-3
ASSFGQGVNGYT
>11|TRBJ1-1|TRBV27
ASSNLGQGAAF
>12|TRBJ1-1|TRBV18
ASSPVGENTEAF
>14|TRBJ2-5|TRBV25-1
ASSDNWGSIAETQY
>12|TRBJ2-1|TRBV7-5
ASSLQGGYYEQF
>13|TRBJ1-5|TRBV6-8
ASVDSTGFNQPQH
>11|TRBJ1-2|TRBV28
ASGQGQSAGYT
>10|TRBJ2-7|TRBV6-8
ASSGGTGTGF
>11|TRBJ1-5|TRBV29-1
SVARGSDQPQH